The 23 T cell receptor beta chains given below trace back to one sample, sequenced in a study of identical twins. Each CDR3 protein is one row after TCRdb ran MiXCR on the 5' RACE reads. The data show around 250,000 distinct CDR3 sequences, with roughly 7% seen just once and 3% to 4.5% held by the top ten. In addition, the sample was reused for a study of yellow fever vaccine responses in identical twins.

The sequenced sample consisted of memory (CD45RO+) T cells sorted from blood. The receptor set was obtained from a woman younger than 35 in good health.

The table lists this clonotype with a few counts. The chain has TRBV5-1 and TRBJ2-7, with 7 bases identical to TRBD2. V gave up 4 bases and J gave up 0 bases; unmatched junction bases: 10. This CDR3 contains 16 residues. Germline lookup yields CDR1 SGHRS and CDR2 YFSETQ. CDR3 sequence reads: CASSPGGGVSSYEQYF. The CDR3 nucleotides are TGCGCCAGCAGCCCGGGGGGAGGCGTGAGCTCCTACGAGCAGTACTTC.

This sequence joins TRBV28 and TRBJ2-7; possible D gene TRBD2, 6 bases. In germline, CDR1 is MDHEN, CDR2 SYDVKM. The V gene lost 5 bases and the J gene lost 0 bases, with 11 bases spanning the gap. The CDR3 extends over 14 amino acids. The CDR3: CASSNSGSSYEQYF. The CDR3 region has the DNA TGTGCCAGCAGTAATAGCGGCAGCTCCTACGAGCAGTACTTC. The entire variable domain, with the rest obtained from reference TRBV28 and TRBJ2-7, is as follows: DVKVTQSSRYLVKRTGEKVFLECVQDMDHENMFWYRQDPGLGLRLIYFSYDVKMKEKGDIPEGYSVSREKKERFSLILESASTNQTSMYLCASSNSGSSYEQYFGPGTRLTVT.

This chain links TRBV5-1 with TRBJ2-1; the match to TRBD2 covers 14 bases. V shed 4 bases, J shed 4 bases, and the junction held 10 bases outside the gene matches. The CDR3 has 18 residues. Germline V gives CDR1 SGHRS, CDR2 YFSETQ. Written as DNA, the CDR3 is TGCGCCAGCAGCCCGGGACTAGCGGGAGCGAACAAATACAATGAGCAGTTCTTC. It specifies CASSPGLAGANKYNEQFF.

This clonotype has ten or more counts. V usage is TRBV12-3 or TRBV12-4 and J usage is TRBJ1-2; D unclear. The CDR3 is made up of 13 amino acids. V lost 6 bases to trimming and J lost 8 bases, with 16 bases between them. CDR3 loop: CASRADPMRGYTF. Written as DNA, the CDR3 is TGTGCCAGCAGGGCTGACCCGATGAGAGGCTACACCTTC.

The sample holds many counts of this clonotype. V gene TRBV6-4 combines with J gene TRBJ2-7; 9 bases map to TRBD2. The CDR3 is 14 amino acids. The V and J ends lost 3 bases and 2 bases, in that order; junction bases with no gene match: 2. The germline V gene encodes CDR1 MRHNA and CDR2 SNTAGT. The CDR3 protein is CASSEREGPYEQYF. For the CDR3, the DNA is TGTGCCAGCAGTGAGCGGGAGGGCCCCTACGAGCAGTACTTC.

The genes are TRBV20-1 and TRBJ1-2, with D unclear. V was clipped by 3 bases and J by 1 base, with 6 bases between them. The CDR3 runs 12 residues. Germline V gene sequence: CDR1 DFQATT, CDR2 SNEGSKA (reference sequence). The CDR3 DNA is TGCAGTGCTAGCTCTGATAACTATGGCTACACCTTC. Translating it yields CSASSDNYGYTF.

The V call is TRBV10-1, the J call TRBJ2-2; D gene uncertain. The CDR3 sequence is 12 residues long. Germline loops: CDR1 WNHNN, CDR2 SYGVQD (reference sequence). V dropped 8 bases and J dropped 7 bases, with 11 bases sitting between them. The CDR3 sequence: CASRGTNGELFF. CDR3 sequence (DNA): TGCGCCAGCCGAGGAACAAACGGGGAGCTGTTTTTT.

This clonotype was detected only a few times. V usage is TRBV6-5 and J usage is TRBJ2-6, with a weak D call TRBD1 (6 bases). There are 16 residues in the CDR3. Per the germline V gene, CDR1 is MNHEY and CDR2 is SVGAGI. Trimming pared 4 bases from V and 0 bases from J, leaving 10 bases between. The CDR3 region has the DNA TGTGCCAGCAGTTCGACAGGCTTCTCTGGGGCCAACGTCCTGACTTTC. This sequence encodes CASSSTGFSGANVLTF.

This clonotype has at least ten counts. This chain links TRBV28 with TRBJ1-5; D remains unclear. The germline CDR1 and CDR2 sequences are MDHEN and SYDVKM. V lost 5 bases to trimming and J lost 0 bases, with 14 bases between them. This CDR3 region has 16 residues. CDR3 residues: CASSPTEGNSNQPQHF. CDR3 DNA: TGTGCCAGCAGTCCGACGGAGGGAAATAGCAATCAGCCCCAGCATTTT.

This clonotype was seen repeatedly, ten times or more. J is TRBJ2-3 and V is TRBV5-1; D unclear. CDR1 SGHRS and CDR2 YFSETQ come from the germline V gene. The CDR3 is made up of 15 amino acids. V lost 0 bases to trimming and J lost 2 bases, with 10 bases between them. The CDR3 is CASSLEAPYTDTQYF. The DNA of the CDR3 is TGCGCCAGCAGCTTGGAGGCTCCCTACACAGATACGCAGTATTTT.

The chain is built from TRBV10-3 and TRBJ2-5, with a possible D match to TRBD1 (7 bases). V was cut by 8 bases and J by 5 bases, with 18 bases left in between. Germline assignment: CDR1 ENHRY and CDR2 SYGVKD. The CDR3 is made up of 14 amino acids. For the CDR3, the DNA is TGTGCCATCCAAAGGGGGGACAGTAAGGAGACCCAGTACTTC. Protein product: CAIQRGDSKETQYF.

There are many counts of this clonotype. A read error may account for a junction end that differs from germline. The J gene is TRBJ1-2, the V gene TRBV6-1; D unclear. This CDR3 has 13 amino acids. CDR1 MNHNS and CDR2 SASEGT come from the germline V gene. CDR3 DNA sequence: TGTGCCAGCACTGAAAGACTTAACTATGGCTACACCTTC. Its protein product is CASTERLNYGYTF.

The genes are TRBV5-5 and TRBJ2-7, with D perhaps TRBD2 (5 bases). Germline CDR1 SGHKS, CDR2 YYEKEE (reference sequence). V lost 1 base and J lost 2, with 22 bases in between. This CDR3 contains 18 residues. The CDR3 DNA sequence: TGTGCCAGCAGCTTGTCCAGGAAGTTCGCGGGCTTCACCTACGAGCAGTACTTC. It encodes CASSLSRKFAGFTYEQYF. Supplemented by reference TRBV5-5 and TRBJ2-7, the full variable domain reads DAGVTQSPTHLIKTRGQQVTLRCSPISGHKSVSWYQQVLGQGPQFIFQYYEKEERGRGNFPDRFSARQFPNYSSELNVNALLLGDSALYLCASSLSRKFAGFTYEQYFGPGTRLTVT.

In this sample, this clonotype turned up a few times. The chain uses TRBV18 and TRBJ2-1; D is possibly TRBD1 (5 bases). Germline V CDR1 and CDR2: KGHSH, LQKENI. This CDR3 has 14 amino acids. Trimming left V 3 bases short and J 9 bases short, with 15 bases between. CDR3 amino acids: CASSPPLRGSEQFF. CDR3 nucleotides: TGTGCCAGCTCACCTCCGCTAAGGGGCAGTGAGCAGTTCTTC.

This clonotype showed up just a few times. The chain carries TRBV2 and TRBJ2-7; D is unclear. Trimming stripped 3 bases from V and 3 bases from J, with 9 bases between. The germline CDR1 and CDR2 sequences are SNHLY and FYNNEI. CDR3 length equals 13 residues. Here the CDR3 reads CASSEVRGYEQYF. The DNA for the CDR3 is TGTGCCAGCAGTGAGGTCAGAGGCTACGAGCAGTACTTC.

The chain recombines TRBV15 with TRBJ1-6; D is undetermined. The CDR3 totals 15 residues. Germline lookup yields CDR1 LNHNV and CDR2 YYDKDF (reference sequence). V lost 5 bases and J 0 bases, leaving 8 bases between the germline ends. The CDR3 coding sequence is TGTGCCACCAGCCCTAGGGACTCCTATAATTCACCCCTCCACTTT. Protein product: CATSPRDSYNSPLHF.

This chain links TRBV6-1 with TRBJ2-6; D gene ambiguous. The CDR3 spans 13 residues. From germline, CDR1 is MNHNS and CDR2 SASEGT. The V end lost 6 bases, the J end lost 2 bases, and 5 bases lay between the germline ends. Here the CDR3 DNA reads TGTGCCAGCAGGGTACCTGGGGCCAACGTCCTGACTTTC. Translating gives CASRVPGANVLTF.

This clonotype was seen many times. The CDR3 reads CATSDGGYNQPQHF. The CDR3, as DNA: TGTGCCACCAGTGACGGGGGTTACAATCAGCCCCAGCATTTT. This chain connects TRBV24-1 to TRBJ1-5, with D possibly being TRBD1 (5 bases). The germline V gene has CDR1 KGHDR and CDR2 SFDVKD. V was cut by 4 bases and J by 3 bases, with 9 bases left in between. The CDR3 has 14 residues.

This chain's CDR3 is CASSLTPWVSGDNEQFF. The CDR3 nucleotides read TGTGCCAGCAGCTTAACGCCGTGGGTTTCGGGTGACAATGAGCAGTTCTTC. The chain employs TRBV7-9 and TRBJ2-1; D not resolved. The V and J ends lost 2 bases and 5 bases respectively, with 19 bases between them. This CDR3 has 17 amino acids. Germline CDR1 reads SEHNR; CDR2 reads FQNEAQ (reference sequence).

This clonotype was seen a few times. V is TRBV5-6 and J is TRBJ2-7; 13 bases line up with TRBD2. The germline V gene encodes CDR1 SGHDT and CDR2 YYEEEE. The CDR3 totals 15 residues. With V trimmed by 3 bases and J by 2 bases, 2 bases remained unmatched. The CDR3 is CASSYGLAGAYEQYV. As DNA, the CDR3 is TGTGCCAGCAGCTACGGACTAGCGGGGGCCTACGAGCAGTACGTC.

In this sample, this clonotype turned up a few times. This chain links TRBV27 with TRBJ2-1; TRBD2 agrees at 12 bases. V lost 3 bases, J lost 0 bases, and 6 bases stayed unmatched. CDR3 length: 18 amino acids. In germline, CDR1 is MNHEY, CDR2 SMNVEV (reference sequence). The CDR3 DNA reads TGTGCCAGCAGTTTCCCAACTAGCGGGAGGCTCTCCTACAATGAGCAGTTCTTC. Its protein product is CASSFPTSGRLSYNEQFF.

This rearrangement joins TRBV5-1 to TRBJ1-2; D is uncertain. Germline V gene sequence: CDR1 SGHRS, CDR2 YFSETQ. The CDR3 runs to 12 residues. V was pared by 1 base and J by 5 bases, with 6 bases between. CDR3 DNA: TGCGCCAGCAGCTTGATGGATTATGGCTACACCTTC. The encoded protein is CASSLMDYGYTF.

This clonotype was counted at least ten times. This chain connects TRBV12-3 or TRBV12-4 to TRBJ2-7; 8 bases match TRBD2. This CDR3 is 14 amino acids long. The ends lost 6 bases at V and 4 bases at J; junction bases unmatched: 8. CDR3 DNA: TGTGCCAGCAGCAGAGCGGGAGCCGCATACGAGCAGTACTTC. The encoded protein is CASSRAGAAYEQYF.